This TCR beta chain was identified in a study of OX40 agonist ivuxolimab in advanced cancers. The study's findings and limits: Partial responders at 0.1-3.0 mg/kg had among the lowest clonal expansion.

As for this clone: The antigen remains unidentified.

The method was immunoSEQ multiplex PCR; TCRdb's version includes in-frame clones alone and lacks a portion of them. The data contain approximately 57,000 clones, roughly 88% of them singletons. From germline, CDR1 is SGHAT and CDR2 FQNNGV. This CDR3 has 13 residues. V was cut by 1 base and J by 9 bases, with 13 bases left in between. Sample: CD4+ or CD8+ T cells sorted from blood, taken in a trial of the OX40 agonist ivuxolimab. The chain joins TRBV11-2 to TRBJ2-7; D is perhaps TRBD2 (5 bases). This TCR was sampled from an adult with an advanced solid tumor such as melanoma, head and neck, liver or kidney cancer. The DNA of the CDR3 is TGTGCCAGCAGCTTAGTACCTTTAGAGGGGCAGTACTTC. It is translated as CASSLVPLEGQYF.